This T cell receptor (beta chain) came from a study of neurological immune-mediated disorders. This clonotype was seen at least ten times. The antigen is unknown. Study-wide points: Phylogenetic grouping assigned the repertoires of 18 of 34 multiple sclerosis patients to a single cluster of related CDR3 sequences. This cluster may be a repertoire-level signature.

The CDR3 consists of 15 residues. V was trimmed by 7 bases and J by 5 bases, leaving 15 bases between them. TCRdb reprocessed the 5' RACE reads with MiXCR, giving one entry per CDR3 protein. The top ten clones hold about 6.3% of a sample with 45,000 to 55,000 distinct CDR3 sequences, around 3.1% of them seen once. This TCR derives from a middle-aged man with multiple sclerosis. Sequenced material: PBMCs. J is TRBJ1-6 and V is TRBV12-3 or TRBV12-4; D unresolved. The DNA for the CDR3 is TGTGCCAGCACCGCATTTGGAACCGATAATTCACCCCTCCACTTT. Translated, it gives CASTAFGTDNSPLHF.